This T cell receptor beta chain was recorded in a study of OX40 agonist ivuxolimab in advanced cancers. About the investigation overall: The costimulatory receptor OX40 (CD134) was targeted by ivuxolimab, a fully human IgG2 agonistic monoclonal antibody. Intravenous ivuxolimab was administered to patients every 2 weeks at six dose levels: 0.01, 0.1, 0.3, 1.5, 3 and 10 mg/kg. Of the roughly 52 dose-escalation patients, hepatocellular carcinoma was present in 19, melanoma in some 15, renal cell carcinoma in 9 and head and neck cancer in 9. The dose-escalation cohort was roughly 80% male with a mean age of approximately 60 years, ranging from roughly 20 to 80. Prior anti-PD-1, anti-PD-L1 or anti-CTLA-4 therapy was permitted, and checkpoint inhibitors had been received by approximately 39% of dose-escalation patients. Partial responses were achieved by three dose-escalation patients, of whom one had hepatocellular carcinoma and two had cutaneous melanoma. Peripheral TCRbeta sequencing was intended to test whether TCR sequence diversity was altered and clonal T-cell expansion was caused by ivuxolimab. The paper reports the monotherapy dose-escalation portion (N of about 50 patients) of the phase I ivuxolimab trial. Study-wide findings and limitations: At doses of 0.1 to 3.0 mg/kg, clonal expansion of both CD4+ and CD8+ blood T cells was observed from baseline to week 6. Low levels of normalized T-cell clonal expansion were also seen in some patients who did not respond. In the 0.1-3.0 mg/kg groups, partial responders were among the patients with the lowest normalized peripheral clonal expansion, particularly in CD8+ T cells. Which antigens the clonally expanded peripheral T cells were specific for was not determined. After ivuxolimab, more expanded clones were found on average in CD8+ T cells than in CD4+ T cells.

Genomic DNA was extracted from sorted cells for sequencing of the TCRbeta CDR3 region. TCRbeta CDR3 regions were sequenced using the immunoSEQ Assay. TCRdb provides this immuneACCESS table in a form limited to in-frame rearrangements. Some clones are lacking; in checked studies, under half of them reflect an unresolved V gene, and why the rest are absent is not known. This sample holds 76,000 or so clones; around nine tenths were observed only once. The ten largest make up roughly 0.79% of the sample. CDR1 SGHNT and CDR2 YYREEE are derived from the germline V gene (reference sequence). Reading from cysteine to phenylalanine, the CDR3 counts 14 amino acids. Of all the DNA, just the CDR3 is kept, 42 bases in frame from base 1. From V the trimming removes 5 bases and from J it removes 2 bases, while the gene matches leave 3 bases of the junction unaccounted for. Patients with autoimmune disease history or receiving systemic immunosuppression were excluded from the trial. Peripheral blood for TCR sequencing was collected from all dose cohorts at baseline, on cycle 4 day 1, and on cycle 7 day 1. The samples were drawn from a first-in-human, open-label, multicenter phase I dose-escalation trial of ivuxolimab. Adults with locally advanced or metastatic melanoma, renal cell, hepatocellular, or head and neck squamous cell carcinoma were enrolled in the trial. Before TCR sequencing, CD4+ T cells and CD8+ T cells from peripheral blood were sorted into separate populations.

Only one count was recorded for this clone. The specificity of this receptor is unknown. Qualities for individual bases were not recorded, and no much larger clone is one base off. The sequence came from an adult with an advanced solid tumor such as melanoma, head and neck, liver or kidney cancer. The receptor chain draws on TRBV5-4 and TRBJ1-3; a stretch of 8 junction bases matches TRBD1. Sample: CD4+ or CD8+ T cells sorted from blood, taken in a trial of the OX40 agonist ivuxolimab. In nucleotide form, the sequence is TGTGCCAGCAGTAGACAGGGGACTGGAAACACCATATATTTT. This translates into CASSRQGTGNTIYF.